The TCR beta chain described here comes from a study of blood T cell repertoires in COVID-19. This CDR3 contains 17 residues. V was clipped by 4 bases and J by 6 bases; unmatched bases: 9. Germline values: CDR1 SEHNR, CDR2 FQNEAQ (reference sequence). Some clones are missing from TCRdb's copy, which holds only in-frame ones; the method was immunoSEQ multiplex PCR. This table has around 200,000 clones, approximately 87% appearing once. The TCR originated in a man aged 55 to 70 who had recovered from COVID-19. The genes are TRBV7-9 and TRBJ2-2; 12 bases are shared with TRBD2. The sequenced sample was peripheral blood. The CDR3 DNA is TGTGCCAGCAGCTCGACTAGCGGGGGCCCCATCGCCGGGGAGCTGTTTTTT. Translating gives CASSSTSGGPIAGELFF.